The TCR beta chain under discussion was sequenced for a study of cytomegalovirus exposure and HLA in healthy donors. Overall study results and limits: Later, an analysis showed that TCR beta chains associated with HLA were more clonally expanded than others that were equally common.

The PCR made use of 60 Vbeta and 13 Jbeta primers. Data came from immunoSEQ multiplex PCR; TCRdb stores just in-frame clones and leaves some out. The table lists about 110,000 clones, roughly four fifths of them singletons. As for this clone: Its matching antigen is unknown.

The germline gives CDR1 SGHTA, CDR2 FQGTGA. The germline V and J ends were trimmed by 4 bases and 0 bases, with 13 bases remaining between them. CDR3 length: 16 amino acids. The chain couples TRBV7-3 to TRBJ2-1; D not certain. Specimen: PBMCs. This sequence was found in a male donor in good health and CMV-seropositive. The CDR3 DNA is TGTGCCAGCAGCTCCCGTTCCGTTAGCTCCTACAATGAGCAGTTCTTC. It translates to CASSSRSVSSYNEQFF.